Presented here are 3 T cell receptor beta chains from one specimen sequenced in a study of T cell responses to AZD1222 COVID-19 vaccine listed by TCRdb under 2021. This specimen's time point label, per the study, means: about 28 days (+/-7) after the second vaccine dose. Reading the label with the study, this specimen's treatment or condition is: meningococcal conjugate vaccine given as trial control. Library construction relied on the immunoSEQ multiplex PCR assay. Not all clones reach the TCRdb copy of this immuneACCESS table, which keeps in-frame sequences only. Checked studies attribute under half of the gap to unresolved V genes and leave the rest unexplained. Recorded for this sample are approximately 190,000 clones; more than 90% of them occurred a single time. 3.6% of the sample rests with the top ten. This specimen was peripheral blood, taken 28 days after the second dose of the MenACWY control vaccine. Source of these receptors: an adult who received the MenACWY meningococcal vaccine as a control.

The J gene is TRBJ1-2, the V gene TRBV19; TRBD1 aligns across 12 bases. The CDR3 consists of 14 residues. With V trimmed by 6 bases and J by 8 bases, 7 bases remained unmatched. Germline V gene sequence: CDR1 LNHDA, CDR2 SQIVND (reference sequence). The CDR3 bases are TGTGCCAGTAGCCGGGACAGGGGGCGCGGCGGCTACACCTTC. Protein sequence: CASSRDRGRGGYTF.

The V and J genes are TRBV10-3 and TRBJ2-5, with D possibly being TRBD2 (6 bases). Germline V CDR1 and CDR2: ENHRY, SYGVKD. V lost 3 bases and J lost 1, with 9 bases in between. The CDR3 has 14 residues. CDR3 coding DNA: TGTGCCATCAGTGACTGGACTACCCAAGAGACCCAGTACTTC. This encodes CAISDWTTQETQYF.

The rearrangement links TRBV2 to TRBJ1-2; D unclear. CDR3 length equals 14 residues. V shed 2 bases and J shed 4 bases, with 11 bases lying between them. Germline CDR1 reads SNHLY; CDR2 reads FYNNEI. The CDR3 bases are TGTGCCAGCAGTGAAATTGCAGGACCCTATGGCTACACCTTC. It is translated as CASSEIAGPYGYTF.